This is a list of T cell receptor beta chains from one sample in a study of T cells in Graves' hyperthyroidism and ophthalmopathy. TCRdb analysed the multiplex PCR reads with MiXCR anew, one entry per CDR3 protein. This table has around 580,000 distinct CDR3 sequences, about half appearing once. Input material: peripheral blood or thyroid tissue (not recorded which). The receptors were sampled from a young woman with Graves' hyperthyroidism. CDR3s include the opening cysteine and the closing phenylalanine or tryptophan. The D gene is left open where the match is weak. Only part of the rows carry a size: once, few, many, or a class if the clone is expanded.

clone_size	v_call	d_call	j_call	cdr3_nt	cdr3_aa
many	TRBV5-8	NA	TRBJ1-1	TGTGCCAGCAGCAAACGGGCCGGGAACACTGAAGCTTTCTTT	CASSKRAGNTEAFF
many	TRBV15	NA	TRBJ2-6	TGTGCCACCAGCAGAGGATCGGGGGCGCCTGGGGCCAACGTCCTGACTTTC	CATSRGSGAPGANVLTF
NA	TRBV7-2	TRBD1	TRBJ1-1	TGCGCCAGCAGCTGGACAGGTGTCGCTGGAGCTTTCTTT	CASSWTGVAGAFF
many	TRBV7-9	NA	TRBJ1-5	TGTGCCAGCAGCTTTGGGGTACAGCCCCAGCATTTT	CASSFGVQPQHF
many	TRBV20-1	NA	TRBJ2-5	TGCAGTGCTGGCCAAGGGGGTTGGGAGACCCAGTACTTC	CSAGQGGWETQYF
NA	TRBV6-6	NA	TRBJ2-2	TGTGCCAGCAGTGAATGGGACTCCGATTCTGGGGAGCTGTTTTTT	CASSEWDSDSGELFF
NA	TRBV7-3	TRBD1	TRBJ2-5	TGTGCCAGCAGCCCCAGCCCCGGGACAGGGGGAGTTGGGAAAGAGACCCAGTACTTC	CASSPSPGTGGVGKETQYF
many	TRBV12-3/TRBV12-4	NA	TRBJ2-7	TGTGCCAGCAGTTTATCACAGACGAACCACGAGCAGTACTTC	CASSLSQTNHEQYF
many	TRBV15	NA	TRBJ2-5	TGTGCCACCAGTCTCTTCTTGCGGGAGACCCAGTACTTC	CATSLFLRETQYF
NA	TRBV5-1	NA	TRBJ1-1	TGCGCCAGCAGCTTAGTACTTTTGGGGCTCCATAGGAACACTGAAGCTTTCTTT	CASSLVLLGLHRNTEAFF
NA	TRBV7-2	NA	TRBJ2-1	TGTGCCAGCAGCTACGCACGGACTCTCCCCTACAATGAGCAGTTCTTC	CASSYARTLPYNEQFF
many	TRBV24-1	NA	TRBJ2-2	TGTGCCACCAGCATCGCACAAGCCGCCGGGGAGCTGTTTTTT	CATSIAQAAGELFF